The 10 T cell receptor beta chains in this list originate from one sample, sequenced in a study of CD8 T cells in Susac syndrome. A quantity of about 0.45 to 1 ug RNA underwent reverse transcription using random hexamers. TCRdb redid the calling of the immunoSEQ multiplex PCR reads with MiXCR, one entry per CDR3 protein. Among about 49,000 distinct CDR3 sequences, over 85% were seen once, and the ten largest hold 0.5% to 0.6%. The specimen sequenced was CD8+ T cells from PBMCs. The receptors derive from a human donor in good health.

This CDR3 is CSVRLVSYNEQFF. The CDR3 DNA reads as TGCAGCGTTAGACTAGTCTCCTACAATGAGCAGTTCTTC. The chain employs TRBV29-1 and TRBJ2-1, with a tentative D call TRBD2 (6 bases). V lost 5 bases and J lost 0, with 8 bases in between. The CDR3 spans 13 residues. The V gene's germline CDR1 is SQVTM and CDR2 ANQGSEA.

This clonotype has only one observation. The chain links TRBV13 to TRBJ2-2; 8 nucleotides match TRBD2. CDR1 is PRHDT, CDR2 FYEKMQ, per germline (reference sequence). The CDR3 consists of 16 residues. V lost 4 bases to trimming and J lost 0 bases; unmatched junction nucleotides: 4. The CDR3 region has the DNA TGTGCCAGCAGCTCTCCTAGCGGGTCGAACACCGGGGAGCTGTTTTTT. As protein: CASSSPSGSNTGELFF.

This CDR3 is CSASWRTSGHNEQFF. In DNA, the CDR3 is TGCAGTGCTAGCTGGCGGACTAGCGGGCACAATGAGCAGTTCTTC. V and J are TRBV20-1 and TRBJ2-1; 11 bases line up with TRBD2. This CDR3 spans 15 amino acids. V was pared by 3 bases and J by 5 bases, with 6 bases of the junction left unmatched. Per germline, CDR1 DFQATT and CDR2 SNEGSKA (reference sequence).

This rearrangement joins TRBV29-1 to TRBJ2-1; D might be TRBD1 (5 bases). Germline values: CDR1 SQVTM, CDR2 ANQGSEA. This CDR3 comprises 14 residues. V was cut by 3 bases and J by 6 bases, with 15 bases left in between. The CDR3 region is CSVDPRALGNEQFF. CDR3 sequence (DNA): TGCAGCGTTGACCCCAGGGCCCTGGGCAATGAGCAGTTCTTC.

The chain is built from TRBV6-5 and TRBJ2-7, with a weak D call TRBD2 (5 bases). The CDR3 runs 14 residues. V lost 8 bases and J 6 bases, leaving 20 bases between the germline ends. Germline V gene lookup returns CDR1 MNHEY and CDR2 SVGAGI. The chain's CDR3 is CASQSGSASGEQYF. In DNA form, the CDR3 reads TGTGCCAGCCAGTCGGGGAGCGCCTCGGGCGAGCAGTACTTC.

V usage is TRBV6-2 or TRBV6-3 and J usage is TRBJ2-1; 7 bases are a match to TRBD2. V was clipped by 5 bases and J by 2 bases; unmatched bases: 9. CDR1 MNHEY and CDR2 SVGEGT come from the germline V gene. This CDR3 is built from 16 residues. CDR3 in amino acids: CASSKALAGPYNEQFF. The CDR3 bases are TGTGCCAGCAGTAAGGCCTTAGCGGGTCCCTACAATGAGCAGTTCTTC.

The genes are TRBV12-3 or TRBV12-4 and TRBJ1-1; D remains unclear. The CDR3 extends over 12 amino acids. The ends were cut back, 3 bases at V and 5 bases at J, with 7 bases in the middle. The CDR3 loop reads CASSFGLTEAFF. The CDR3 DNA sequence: TGTGCCAGCAGTTTCGGCCTTACTGAAGCTTTCTTT.

CDR3 region: CSVEDLRDYLNTGELFF. The CDR3 DNA follows: TGCAGCGTTGAAGATCTACGAGACTACCTAAACACCGGGGAGCTGTTTTTT. The chain is built from TRBV29-1 and TRBJ2-2; tentatively, D is TRBD2 (5 bases). This CDR3 region has 17 residues. Germline assignment: CDR1 SQVTM and CDR2 ANQGSEA. With 0 bases removed from V and 2 bases from J, the gap between germline ends came to 16 bases.

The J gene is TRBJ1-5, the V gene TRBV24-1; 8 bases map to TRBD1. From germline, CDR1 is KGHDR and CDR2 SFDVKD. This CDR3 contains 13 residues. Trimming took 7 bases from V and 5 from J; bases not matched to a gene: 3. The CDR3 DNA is TGTGCCACCAGGGACAGGGAGGATCAGCCCCAGCATTTT. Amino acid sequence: CATRDREDQPQHF.

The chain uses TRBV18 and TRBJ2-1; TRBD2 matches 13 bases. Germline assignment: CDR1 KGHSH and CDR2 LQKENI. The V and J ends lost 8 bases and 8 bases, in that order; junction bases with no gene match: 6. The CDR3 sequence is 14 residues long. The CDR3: CASQGLAGEDEQFF. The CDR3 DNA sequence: TGTGCCAGCCAAGGACTAGCGGGAGAAGATGAGCAGTTCTTC.